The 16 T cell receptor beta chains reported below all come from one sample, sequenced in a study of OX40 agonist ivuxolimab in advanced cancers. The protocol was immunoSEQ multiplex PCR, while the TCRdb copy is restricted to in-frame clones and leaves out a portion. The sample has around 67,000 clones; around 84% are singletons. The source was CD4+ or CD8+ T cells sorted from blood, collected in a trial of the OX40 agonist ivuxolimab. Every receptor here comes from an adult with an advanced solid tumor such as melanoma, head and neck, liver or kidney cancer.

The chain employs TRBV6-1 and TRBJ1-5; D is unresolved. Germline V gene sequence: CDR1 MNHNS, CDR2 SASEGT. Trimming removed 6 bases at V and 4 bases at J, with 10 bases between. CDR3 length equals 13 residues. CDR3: CASRKLGNQPQHF. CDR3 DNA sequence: TGTGCCAGCAGGAAGTTAGGTAATCAGCCCCAGCATTTT.

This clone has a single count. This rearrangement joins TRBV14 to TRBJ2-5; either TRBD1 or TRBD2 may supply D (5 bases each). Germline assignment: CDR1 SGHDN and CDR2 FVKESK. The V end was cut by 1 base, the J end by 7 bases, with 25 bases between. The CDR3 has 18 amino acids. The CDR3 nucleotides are TGTGCCAGCAGCCAAGCACTTCGAGCTGACAGCCCCCGGGGGACCCAGTACTTC. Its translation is CASSQALRADSPRGTQYF. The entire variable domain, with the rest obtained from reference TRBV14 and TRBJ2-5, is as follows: EAGVTQFPSHSVIEKGQTVTLRCDPISGHDNLYWYRRVMGKEIKFLLHFVKESKQDESGMPNNRFLAERTGGTYSTLKVQPAELEDSGVYFCASSQALRADSPRGTQYFGPGTRLLVL.

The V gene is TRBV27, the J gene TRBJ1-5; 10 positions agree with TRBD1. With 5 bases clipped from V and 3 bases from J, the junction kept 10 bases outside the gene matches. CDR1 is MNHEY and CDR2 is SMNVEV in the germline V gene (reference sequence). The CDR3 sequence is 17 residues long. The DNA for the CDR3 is TGTGCCAGCAGTCCGGGACAGGGGAAAACTAACAATCAGCCCCAGCATTTT. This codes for CASSPGQGKTNNQPQHF.

The CDR3 loop is CASSQGRGDLITDTQYF. The CDR3, as DNA: TGCGCCAGCAGCCAAGGAAGGGGGGATTTAATAACAGATACGCAGTATTTT. The V and J genes are TRBV4-1 and TRBJ2-3; D possibly uses TRBD1 or TRBD2 (6 bases each). Germline V lookup: CDR1 MGHRA, CDR2 YSYEKL. Trimming shortened V by 1 base and J by 3 bases, and 17 bases separated the two germline ends. The CDR3 runs 17 residues.

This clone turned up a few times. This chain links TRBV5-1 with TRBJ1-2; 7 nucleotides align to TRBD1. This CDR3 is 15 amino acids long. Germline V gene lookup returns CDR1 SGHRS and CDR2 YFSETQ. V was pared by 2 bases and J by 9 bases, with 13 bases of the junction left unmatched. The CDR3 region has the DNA TGCGCCAGCAGCTTAGACGGACAGGCACTATGGAGCTACACCTTC. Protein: CASSLDGQALWSYTF.

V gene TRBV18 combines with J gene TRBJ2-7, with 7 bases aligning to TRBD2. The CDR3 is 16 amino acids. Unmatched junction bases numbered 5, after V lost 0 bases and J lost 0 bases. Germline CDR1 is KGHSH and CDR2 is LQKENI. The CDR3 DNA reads TGTGCCAGCTCACCACCCCGCGGGAGCTCCTCCTACGAGCAGTACTTC. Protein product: CASSPPRGSSSYEQYF.

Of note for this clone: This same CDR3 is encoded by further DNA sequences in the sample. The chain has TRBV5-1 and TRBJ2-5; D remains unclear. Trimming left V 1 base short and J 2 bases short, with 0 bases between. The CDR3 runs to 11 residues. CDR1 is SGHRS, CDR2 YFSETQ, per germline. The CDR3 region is CASSLQETQYF. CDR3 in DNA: TGCGCCAGCAGCTTGCAAGAGACCCAGTACTTC. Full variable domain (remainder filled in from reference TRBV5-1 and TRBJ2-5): KAGVTQTPRYLIKTRGQQVTLSCSPISGHRSVSWYQQTPGQGLQFLFEYFSETQRNKGNFPGRFSGRQFSNSRSEMNVSTLELGDSALYLCASSLQETQYFGPGTRLLVL.

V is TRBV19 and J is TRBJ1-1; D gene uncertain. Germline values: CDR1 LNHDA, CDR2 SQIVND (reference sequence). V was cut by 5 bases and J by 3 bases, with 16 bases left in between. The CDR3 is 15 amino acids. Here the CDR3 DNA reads TGTGCCAGTAGTGACCTTCTATTAGGAGACACTGAAGCTTTCTTT. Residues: CASSDLLLGDTEAFF.

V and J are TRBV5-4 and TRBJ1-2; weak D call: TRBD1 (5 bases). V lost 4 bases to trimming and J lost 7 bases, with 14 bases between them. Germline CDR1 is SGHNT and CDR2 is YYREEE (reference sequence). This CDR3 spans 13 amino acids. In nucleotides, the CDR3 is TGTGCCAGCAGCCCCCGTCGGGGGGTTGGCTACACCTTC. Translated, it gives CASSPRRGVGYTF.

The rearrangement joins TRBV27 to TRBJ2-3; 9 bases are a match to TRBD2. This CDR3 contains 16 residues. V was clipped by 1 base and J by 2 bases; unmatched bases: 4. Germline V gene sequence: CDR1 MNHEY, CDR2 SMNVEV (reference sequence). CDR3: CASSLFGGGATDTQYF. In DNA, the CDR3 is TGTGCCAGCAGTTTATTCGGCGGGGGGGCCACAGATACGCAGTATTTT.

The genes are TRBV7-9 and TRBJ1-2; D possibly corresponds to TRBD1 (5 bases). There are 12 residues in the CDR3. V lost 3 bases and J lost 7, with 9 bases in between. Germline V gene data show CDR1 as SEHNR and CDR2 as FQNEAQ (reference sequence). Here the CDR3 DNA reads TGTGCCAGCAGCTTCAGGGACCCTGGCTACACCTTC. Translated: CASSFRDPGYTF.

Written as DNA, the CDR3 is TGTGCCAGCAGTCCAAACAGACTAGCGGGGGCTTATGAGCAGTTCTTC. This translates into CASSPNRLAGAYEQFF. The chain recombines TRBV28 with TRBJ2-1; 12 bases align to TRBD2. Germline CDR1 reads MDHEN; CDR2 reads SYDVKM. J gave up 8 bases and V 5 bases, and 10 bases lay outside the gene matches. This CDR3 has 16 amino acids.

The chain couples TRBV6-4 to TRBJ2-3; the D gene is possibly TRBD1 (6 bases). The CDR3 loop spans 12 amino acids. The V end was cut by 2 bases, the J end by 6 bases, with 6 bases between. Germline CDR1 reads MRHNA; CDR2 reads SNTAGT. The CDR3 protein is CASSDTGDTQYF. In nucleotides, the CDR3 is TGTGCCAGCAGTGACACAGGGGATACGCAGTATTTT.

The CDR3 spells CASSTVPGNEQYF. The CDR3 bases are TGTGCCAGCAGCACCGTACCGGGAAACGAGCAGTACTTC. The chain recombines TRBV6-5 with TRBJ2-7, with D possibly matching TRBD2 (5 bases). Germline CDR1 reads MNHEY; CDR2 reads SVGAGI. The CDR3 is made up of 13 amino acids. V lost 6 bases and J lost 5, with 14 bases in between.

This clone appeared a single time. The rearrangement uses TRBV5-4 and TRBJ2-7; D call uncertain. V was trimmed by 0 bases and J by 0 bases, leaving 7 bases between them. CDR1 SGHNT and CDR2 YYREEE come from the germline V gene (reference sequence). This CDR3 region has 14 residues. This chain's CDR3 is CASSLDLSSYEQYV. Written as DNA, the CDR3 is TGTGCCAGCAGCTTGGATTTGAGCTCCTACGAGCAGTACGTC.

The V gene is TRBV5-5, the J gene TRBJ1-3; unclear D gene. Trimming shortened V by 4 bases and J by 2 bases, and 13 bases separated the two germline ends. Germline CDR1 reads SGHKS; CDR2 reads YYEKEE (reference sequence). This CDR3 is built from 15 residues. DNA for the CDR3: TGTGCCAGCAGCCGAGGTCCCGGGGCTGGAAACACCATATATTTT. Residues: CASSRGPGAGNTIYF.